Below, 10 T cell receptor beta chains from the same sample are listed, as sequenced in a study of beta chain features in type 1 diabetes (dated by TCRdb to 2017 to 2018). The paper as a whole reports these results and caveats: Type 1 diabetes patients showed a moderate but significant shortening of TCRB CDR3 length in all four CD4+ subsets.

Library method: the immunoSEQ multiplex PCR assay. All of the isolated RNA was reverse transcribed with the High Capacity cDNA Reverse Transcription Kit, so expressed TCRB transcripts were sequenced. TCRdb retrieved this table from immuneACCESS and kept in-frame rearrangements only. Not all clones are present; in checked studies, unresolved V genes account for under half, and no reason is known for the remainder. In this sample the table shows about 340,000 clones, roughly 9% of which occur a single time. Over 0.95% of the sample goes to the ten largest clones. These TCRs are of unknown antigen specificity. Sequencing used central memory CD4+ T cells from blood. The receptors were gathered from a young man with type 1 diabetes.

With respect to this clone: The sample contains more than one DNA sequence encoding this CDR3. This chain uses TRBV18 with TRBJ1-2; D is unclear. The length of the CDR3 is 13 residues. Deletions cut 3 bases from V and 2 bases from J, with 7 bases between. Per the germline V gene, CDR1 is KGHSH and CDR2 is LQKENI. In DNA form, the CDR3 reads TGTGCCAGCTCACCGGACGGCAACTATGGCTACACCTTC. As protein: CASSPDGNYGYTF.

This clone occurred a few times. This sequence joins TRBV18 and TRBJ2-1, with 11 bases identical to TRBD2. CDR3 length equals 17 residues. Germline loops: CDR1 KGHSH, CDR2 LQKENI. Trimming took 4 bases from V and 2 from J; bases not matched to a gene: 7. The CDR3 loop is CASSRLTSGGAYNEQFF. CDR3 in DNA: TGTGCCAGCTCACGACTAACTAGCGGGGGCGCCTACAATGAGCAGTTCTTC.

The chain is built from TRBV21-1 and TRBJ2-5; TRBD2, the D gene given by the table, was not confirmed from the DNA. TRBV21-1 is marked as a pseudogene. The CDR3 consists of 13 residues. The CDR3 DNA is TGTGCCAGCAGCCCCGGGACTCCCCCTGGCCAGTACTTC. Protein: CASSPGTPPGQYF.

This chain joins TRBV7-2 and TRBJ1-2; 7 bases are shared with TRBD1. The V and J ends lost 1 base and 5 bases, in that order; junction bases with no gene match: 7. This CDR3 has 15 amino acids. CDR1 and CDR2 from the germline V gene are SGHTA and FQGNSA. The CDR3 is CASSLDPGGRYGYTF. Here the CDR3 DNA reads TGTGCCAGCAGCTTAGACCCAGGGGGGAGATATGGCTACACCTTC.

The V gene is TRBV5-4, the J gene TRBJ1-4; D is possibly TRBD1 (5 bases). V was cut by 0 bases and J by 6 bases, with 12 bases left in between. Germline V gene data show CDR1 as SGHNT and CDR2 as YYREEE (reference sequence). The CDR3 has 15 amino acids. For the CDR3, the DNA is TGTGCCAGCAGCTTGGTCACAGGAGGCGATGAAAAACTGTTTTTT. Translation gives CASSLVTGGDEKLFF.

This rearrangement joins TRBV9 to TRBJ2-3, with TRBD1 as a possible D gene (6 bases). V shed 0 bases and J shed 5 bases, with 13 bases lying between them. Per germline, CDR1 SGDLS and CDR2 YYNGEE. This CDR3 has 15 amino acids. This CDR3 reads CASSVVAGVGDTQYF. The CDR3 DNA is TGTGCCAGCAGCGTAGTTGCAGGGGTTGGAGATACGCAGTATTTT.

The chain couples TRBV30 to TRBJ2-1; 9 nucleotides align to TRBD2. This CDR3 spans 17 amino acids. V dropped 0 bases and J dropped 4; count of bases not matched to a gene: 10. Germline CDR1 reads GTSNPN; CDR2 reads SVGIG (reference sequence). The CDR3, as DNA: TGTGCCTGGAGTGTTACTCGAGCGGGGGGAAAGTACAATGAGCAGTTCTTC. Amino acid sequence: CAWSVTRAGGKYNEQFF.

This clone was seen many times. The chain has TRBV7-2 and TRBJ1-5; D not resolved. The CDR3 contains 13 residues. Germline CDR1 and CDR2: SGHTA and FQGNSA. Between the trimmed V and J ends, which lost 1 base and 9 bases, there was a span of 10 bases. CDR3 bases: TGTGCCAGCAGCTTAGAGGCCTTTAGGCCCCAGCATTTT. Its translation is CASSLEAFRPQHF. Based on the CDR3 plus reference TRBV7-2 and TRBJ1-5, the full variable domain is GAGVSQSPSNKVTEKGKDVELRCDPISGHTALYWYRQSLGQGLEFLIYFQGNSAPDKSGLPSDRFSAERTGGSVSTLTIQRTQQEDSAVYLCASSLEAFRPQHFGDGTRLSIL.

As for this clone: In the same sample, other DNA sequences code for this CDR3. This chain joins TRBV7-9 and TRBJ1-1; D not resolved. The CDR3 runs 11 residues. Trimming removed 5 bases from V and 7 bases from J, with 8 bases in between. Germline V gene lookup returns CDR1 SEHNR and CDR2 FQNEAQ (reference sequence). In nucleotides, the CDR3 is TGTGCCAGCAGCCTGGCGTTTGAAGCTTTCTTT. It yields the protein CASSLAFEAFF. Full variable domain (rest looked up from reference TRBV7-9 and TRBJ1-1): DTGVSQNPRHKITKRGQNVTFRCDPISEHNRLYWYRQTLGQGPEFLTYFQNEAQLEKSRLLSDRFSAERPKGSFSTLEIQRTEQGDSAMYLCASSLAFEAFFGQGTRLTVV.

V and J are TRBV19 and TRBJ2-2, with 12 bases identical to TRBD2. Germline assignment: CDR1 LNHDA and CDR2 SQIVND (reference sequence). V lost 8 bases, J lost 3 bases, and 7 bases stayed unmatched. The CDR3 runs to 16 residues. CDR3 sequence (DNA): TGTGCCAGTCGCCTGACTAGCGGGGGTTACACCGGGGAGCTGTTTTTT. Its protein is CASRLTSGGYTGELFF.